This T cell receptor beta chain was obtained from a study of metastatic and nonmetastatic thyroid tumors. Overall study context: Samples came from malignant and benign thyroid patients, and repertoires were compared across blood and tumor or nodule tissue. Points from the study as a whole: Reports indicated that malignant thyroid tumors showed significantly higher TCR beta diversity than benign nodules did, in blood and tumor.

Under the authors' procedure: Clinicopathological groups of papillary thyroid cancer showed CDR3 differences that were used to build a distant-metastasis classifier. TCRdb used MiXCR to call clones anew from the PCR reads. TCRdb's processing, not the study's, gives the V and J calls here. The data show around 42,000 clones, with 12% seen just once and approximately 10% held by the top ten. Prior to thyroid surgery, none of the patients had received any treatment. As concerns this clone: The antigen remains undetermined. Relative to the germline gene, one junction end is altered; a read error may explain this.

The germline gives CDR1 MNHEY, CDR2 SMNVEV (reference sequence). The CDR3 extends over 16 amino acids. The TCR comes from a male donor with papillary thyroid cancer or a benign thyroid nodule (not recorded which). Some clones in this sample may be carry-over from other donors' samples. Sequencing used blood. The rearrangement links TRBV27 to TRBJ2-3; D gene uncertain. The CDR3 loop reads CASSLSRYVISDTQYF. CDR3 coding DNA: TGTGCCAGCAGTTTAAGTCGGTATGTGATCTCAGATACACAGTATTTT.